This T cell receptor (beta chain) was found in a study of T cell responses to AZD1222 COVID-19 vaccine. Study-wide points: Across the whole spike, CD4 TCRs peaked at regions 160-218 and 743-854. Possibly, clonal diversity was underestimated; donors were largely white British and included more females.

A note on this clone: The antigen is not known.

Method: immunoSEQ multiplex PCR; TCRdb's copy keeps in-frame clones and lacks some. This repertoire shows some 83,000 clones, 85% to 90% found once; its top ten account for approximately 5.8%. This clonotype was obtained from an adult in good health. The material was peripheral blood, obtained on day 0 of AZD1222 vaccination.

CDR3 in DNA: TGTGCCAGCAGCGGAGACAGGGGCACTGAAGCTTTCTTT. It specifies CASSGDRGTEAFF. This chain links TRBV3-1 (or the pseudogene TRBV3-2) with TRBJ1-1; TRBD1 matches at 8 bases. CDR1 is LGHDT and CDR2 is YNNKEL in the germline V gene (reference sequence). The CDR3 totals 13 residues. J was trimmed by 4 bases and V by 5 bases; bases with no gene match: 3.